This T cell receptor (beta chain) was sequenced in a study of technical replicates of blood from four donors. Clones were sequenced by immunoSEQ multiplex PCR, and TCRdb holds only the in-frame ones, with some missing. Of about 97,000 clones in the sample, approximately 96% are singletons; the top ten hold around 0.35%. Trimming cost V 5 bases and J 7 bases; bases outside gene matches: 5. This CDR3 spans 13 amino acids. CDR1 ENHRY and CDR2 SYGVKD come from the germline V gene. The sequenced sample was T cells isolated from PBMCs. This chain joins TRBV10-3 and TRBJ2-7, with 10 bases lining up with TRBD2. This TCR was recovered from a human donor in good health. The CDR3 reads CAISQREGREQYF. The CDR3 nucleotides are TGTGCCATCAGTCAGCGGGAGGGCCGGGAGCAGTACTTC.